One sample yielded the 32 T cell receptor beta chains listed below, sequenced in a study of T cells in Graves' hyperthyroidism and ophthalmopathy. The CDR3 regions of TCR beta were amplified from RNA transcripts. The TCR CDR3 was amplified in a first-round RT-PCR using the HTBI primer set. TCRdb processed the multiplex PCR reads anew with MiXCR; each CDR3 protein has one entry. The sample includes more than 500,000 distinct CDR3 sequences, 15% to 20% of them seen just once. Material for sequencing was blood. These receptors were collected from a woman in her twenties or thirties with Graves' ophthalmopathy.

About this clonotype: This clone may be a read error of a much larger clone one base away. The V and J genes are TRBV4-1 and TRBJ2-1; D uncertain. The CDR3 covers 13 residues. Germline CDR1 reads MGHRA; CDR2 reads YSYEKL. The DNA for the CDR3 is TGCGCCAGCAGCCCCCAATTCTACAATGAGCAGTCCTTC. This gives the protein CASSPQFYNEQSF.

This clonotype came up a few times. The chain joins TRBV24-1 to TRBJ1-5; no reliable D call. The CDR3 spans 13 residues. Germline CDR1 reads KGHDR; CDR2 reads SFDVKD. With 3 bases removed from V and 5 bases from J, the gap between germline ends came to 7 bases. CDR3 loop: CATSDAWHQPQHF. The CDR3, as DNA: TGTGCCACCAGTGATGCTTGGCATCAGCCCCAGCATTTT.

This clonotype has at least ten counts. The chain uses TRBV28 and TRBJ1-2; 10 bases are shared with TRBD1. CDR3 length equals 18 residues. V shed 4 bases and J 4 bases; nucleotides not matched to a gene: 15. Germline V gene lookup returns CDR1 MDHEN and CDR2 SYDVKM. CDR3 DNA: TGTGCCAGCAGTTCCCCCCGGGACAGGGGCTATGGAGGCTATGGCTACACCTTC. Translated: CASSSPRDRGYGGYGYTF.

In DNA, the CDR3 is TGTGCCAGCTCACCACCGGGGCAGTCGAACACCGGGGAGCTGTTTTTT. Residues: CASSPPGQSNTGELFF. J is TRBJ2-2 and V is TRBV18, with D possibly TRBD1 on 5 matching bases. The CDR3 is 16 residues long. Germline V gene sequence: CDR1 KGHSH, CDR2 LQKENI. The V gene lost 0 bases and the J gene lost 0 bases, with 8 bases spanning the gap.

This clonotype was observed a few times. The chain employs TRBV28 and TRBJ1-5; D not resolved. The CDR3 loop spans 12 amino acids. With 6 bases removed from V and 2 bases from J, the gap between germline ends came to 5 bases. CDR1 MDHEN and CDR2 SYDVKM come from the germline V gene. The CDR3 DNA reads TGTGCCAGCAGGGTTGGCAATCAGCCCCAGCATTTT. Translating it yields CASRVGNQPQHF.

In its sample, this clonotype was seen many times. CDR3 amino acids: CASSLAGLAGNTDTQYF. CDR3 nucleotides: TGTGCCAGCAGTTTAGCGGGGCTAGCGGGGAACACAGATACGCAGTATTTT. The rearrangement joins TRBV12-3 or TRBV12-4 to TRBJ2-3, with 9 bases that match TRBD2. V lost 0 bases and J lost 2; bases outside the gene matches: 6. The CDR3 spans 17 residues.

Ten or more counts support this clonotype. The chain carries TRBV6-1 and TRBJ2-1, with D possibly TRBD2 on 6 matching bases. The germline V gene encodes CDR1 MNHNS and CDR2 SASEGT. This CDR3 comprises 13 residues. Trimming pared 8 bases from V and 4 bases from J, leaving 12 bases between. CDR3 sequence: CASGTSRYNEQFF. The DNA of the CDR3 is TGTGCCAGCGGAACTAGCAGATACAATGAGCAGTTCTTC.

This clonotype was counted between two and nine times. The CDR3 DNA reads as TGTGCCAGCAGCTCCCGGGACAGGGGGTCCCATCAGCCCCAGCATTTT. It is translated as CASSSRDRGSHQPQHF. The chain is built from TRBV5-6 and TRBJ1-5; 11 nucleotides align to TRBD1. After removal of 3 bases from V and 5 bases from J, the junction contained 7 bases not matched to a gene. CDR3 length: 16 residues. The germline V gene encodes CDR1 SGHDT and CDR2 YYEEEE.

This clonotype has a count of ten or more. The chain couples TRBV5-6 to TRBJ1-2; weak D call: TRBD1 (5 bases). V lost 5 bases, J lost 2 bases, and 19 bases lay in between. Germline lookup yields CDR1 SGHDT and CDR2 YYEEEE. The CDR3 length is 16 residues. Written as DNA, the CDR3 is TGTGCCAGCAGTCGGGGTTCGGGGCCGGGGAACTATGGCTACACCTTC. Its protein is CASSRGSGPGNYGYTF. Full variable domain (remainder filled in from reference TRBV5-6 and TRBJ1-2): DAGVTQSPTHLIKTRGQQVTLRCSPKSGHDTVSWYQQALGQGPQFIFQYYEEEERQRGNFPDRFSGHQFPNYSSELNVNALLLGDSALYLCASSRGSGPGNYGYTFGSGTRLTVV.

This clonotype has at least ten counts. This sequence joins TRBV2 and TRBJ2-5, with D tentatively TRBD2 (6 bases). This CDR3 is 14 amino acids long. With 10 bases removed from V and 1 base from J, the gap between germline ends came to 16 bases. Germline CDR1 SNHLY, CDR2 FYNNEI. The chain's CDR3 is CATPRRRAQETQYF. CDR3 nucleotide sequence: TGTGCCACCCCCCGTCGGAGGGCCCAAGAGACCCAGTACTTC.

This clonotype has a count of ten or more. The gene calls are TRBV20-1 and TRBJ2-7; D possibly uses TRBD1 or TRBD2 (5 bases each). The V end lost 5 bases, the J end lost 3 bases, and 11 bases lay between the germline ends. Germline V lookup: CDR1 DFQATT, CDR2 SNEGSKA (reference sequence). The length of the CDR3 is 12 residues. CDR3: CSAGRDDYEQYF. As DNA, the CDR3 is TGCAGTGCTGGCAGGGACGACTACGAGCAGTACTTC.

J is TRBJ1-2 and V is TRBV2, with 8 bases identical to TRBD1. The germline V gene encodes CDR1 SNHLY and CDR2 FYNNEI. This CDR3 contains 14 residues. Unmatched junction bases numbered 1, after V lost 4 bases and J lost 0 bases. The CDR3 nucleotides are TGTGCCAGCAGTGGGACAGGGCCTAACTATGGCTACACCTTC. Residues: CASSGTGPNYGYTF.

The chain combines TRBV25-1 with TRBJ1-1, with D perhaps TRBD1 (6 bases). With 6 bases removed from V and 4 bases from J, the gap between germline ends came to 12 bases. The CDR3 extends over 13 amino acids. CDR1 is MGHDK and CDR2 is SYGVNS in the germline V gene. CDR3 DNA sequence: TGTGCCAGCAGAACAGGGAGCCCCACTGAAGCTTTCTTT. Encoded protein: CASRTGSPTEAFF.

A note on this clonotype: A read error may explain this, as a much larger clone is one base away. V usage is TRBV28 and J usage is TRBJ2-7; TRBD2 agrees at 11 bases. Germline V CDR1 and CDR2: MDHEN, SYDVKM. The CDR3 covers 16 residues. The junction had 13 bases not matched to a gene; V was cut back by 7 bases and J by 5 bases. In DNA form, the CDR3 reads TGTGCCAGCAAGATAGCGGGAGGGCCGGAGCGTGACGAGCAGTACTTC. It specifies CASKIAGGPERDEQYF.

The CDR3 sequence: CASDPAGGPEEQYF. CDR3 nucleotides: TGTGCCAGTGACCCAGCGGGAGGGCCTGAAGAGCAGTACTTC. The chain has TRBV28 and TRBJ2-7; 10 bases are a match to TRBD2. Losses at the gene ends were 9 bases for V and 7 bases for J; bases not matched to a gene: 12. There are 14 residues in the CDR3. Germline-derived CDR1 and CDR2 are MDHEN and SYDVKM.

CDR3 coding DNA: TGTGCCAGCAGTTACTTCCCGTCCGGGACCCACTCTGGGGCCAACGTCCTGACTTTC. Residues: CASSYFPSGTHSGANVLTF. V and J are TRBV6-5 and TRBJ2-6; D tentatively fits TRBD1 or TRBD2 (5 bases each). This CDR3 has 19 residues. The germline gives CDR1 MNHEY, CDR2 SVGAGI. V was trimmed by 1 base and J by 0 bases, leaving 16 bases between them.

The table lists this clonotype with a few counts. CDR3 residues: CSAAGQGAGQYF. The CDR3 bases are TGCAGTGCTGCGGGGCAGGGGGCTGGGCAGTACTTC. The chain uses TRBV20-1 and TRBJ2-7; TRBD1 aligns across 8 bases. In germline, CDR1 is DFQATT, CDR2 SNEGSKA (reference sequence). CDR3 length: 12 amino acids. V lost 5 bases and J lost 9; bases outside the gene matches: 9.

The V call is TRBV19, the J call TRBJ1-2; D call uncertain. V was cut by 4 bases and J by 8 bases, with 20 bases left in between. From germline, CDR1 is LNHDA and CDR2 SQIVND (reference sequence). There are 15 residues in the CDR3. CDR3: CASSNPSGVRGGYTF. CDR3 in DNA: TGTGCCAGTAGTAACCCTTCTGGAGTTAGAGGGGGCTACACCTTC.

This clonotype was counted at least ten times. This chain joins TRBV28 and TRBJ1-4; 7 bases fit TRBD1. The CDR3 consists of 17 residues. Germline V gives CDR1 MDHEN, CDR2 SYDVKM. V lost 10 bases, J lost 5 bases, and 19 bases stayed unmatched. The CDR3 bases are TGTGCCACCGAGGGGGCACTCGGGGTAACGATAAATGAAAAACTGTTTTTT. Amino acid sequence: CATEGALGVTINEKLFF.

This clonotype showed up many times. The CDR3 DNA is TGTGCCAGCACCATTGGGGGGCAGCCCCAGCATTTT. Translated: CASTIGGQPQHF. The V and J genes are TRBV12-3 or TRBV12-4 and TRBJ1-5; D may be TRBD1 (5 bases). The V end was cut by 7 bases, the J end by 7 bases, with 11 bases between. The CDR3 loop spans 12 amino acids.

In this sample, this clonotype turned up a few times. V gene TRBV6-2 or TRBV6-3 combines with J gene TRBJ2-1, with D unclear. V shed 2 bases and J shed 6 bases, with 8 bases lying between them. Germline CDR1 reads MNHEY; CDR2 reads SVGEGT. The CDR3 is 13 amino acids. CDR3 region: CASSYPLVNEQFF. CDR3 DNA sequence: TGTGCCAGCAGTTACCCCTTGGTCAATGAGCAGTTCTTC.

In its sample, this clonotype was seen a few times. The V and J genes are TRBV12-3 or TRBV12-4 and TRBJ2-7; 10 bases agree with TRBD1. Trimming cost V 6 bases and J 4 bases; bases outside gene matches: 9. This CDR3 is built from 15 residues. The chain's CDR3 is CASSDPGTGAYEQYF. Here the CDR3 DNA reads TGTGCCAGCAGCGACCCCGGGACAGGGGCTTACGAGCAGTACTTC.

This clonotype was observed at least ten times. This chain links TRBV28 with TRBJ1-5, with a tentative D call TRBD1 (6 bases). The CDR3 is made up of 15 amino acids. Trimming removed 4 bases from V and 4 bases from J, with 14 bases in between. Germline V gene lookup returns CDR1 MDHEN and CDR2 SYDVKM. This chain's CDR3 is CASSYVDRRNQPQHF. The CDR3, as DNA: TGTGCCAGCAGTTACGTCGACAGGAGAAATCAGCCCCAGCATTTT.

This clonotype was found many times. The genes are TRBV6-5 and TRBJ2-4; TRBD1 matches at 8 bases. The ends lost 2 bases at V and 3 bases at J; junction bases unmatched: 6. This CDR3 region has 16 residues. Germline V CDR1 and CDR2: MNHEY, SVGAGI. CDR3 nucleotide sequence: TGTGCCAGCAGTTACAACCAGGGGGCTTACAAAAACATTCAGTACTTC. It is translated as CASSYNQGAYKNIQYF.

This clonotype was seen ten or more times. The genes are TRBV5-1 and TRBJ2-1; TRBD1 or TRBD2 may be the D gene (5 bases each). The length of the CDR3 is 15 residues. From germline, CDR1 is SGHRS and CDR2 YFSETQ. Trimming took off 0 bases at V and 5 bases at J, with 12 bases between the two ends. CDR3 sequence: CASSLEAGANNEQFF. CDR3 nucleotides: TGCGCCAGCAGCTTGGAGGCCGGGGCTAACAATGAGCAGTTCTTC.

This clonotype was observed many times. The J gene is TRBJ1-6, the V gene TRBV28, with D tentatively TRBD1 (6 bases). The ends were cut back, 2 bases at V and 9 bases at J, with 8 bases in the middle. From germline, CDR1 is MDHEN and CDR2 SYDVKM. This CDR3 region has 13 residues. CDR3 sequence reads: CASSLQGRSPLHF. Here the CDR3 DNA reads TGTGCCAGCAGTTTACAGGGGCGTTCACCCCTCCACTTT. The full variable domain, in which reference TRBV28 and TRBJ1-6 provide the parts outside the CDR3, is DVKVTQSSRYLVKRTGEKVFLECVQDMDHENMFWYRQDPGLGLRLIYFSYDVKMKEKGDIPEGYSVSREKKERFSLILESASTNQTSMYLCASSLQGRSPLHFGNGTRLTVT.

This clonotype has ten or more counts. The chain couples TRBV3-1 to TRBJ1-5, with 9 bases aligning to TRBD1. CDR1 is LGHDT, CDR2 YNNKEL, per germline (reference sequence). Unmatched junction bases numbered 6, after V lost 1 base and J lost 8 bases. The CDR3 extends over 15 amino acids. In DNA, the CDR3 is TGTGCCAGCAGCCAAGGGACAGGGGACGTAGAGCCCCAGCATTTT. It specifies CASSQGTGDVEPQHF. Full variable domain (missing parts from reference TRBV3-1 and TRBJ1-5): DTAVSQTPKYLVTQMGNDKSIKCEQNLGHDTMYWYKQDSKKFLKIMFSYNNKELIINETVPNRFSPKSPDKAHLNLHINSLELGDSAVYFCASSQGTGDVEPQHFGDGTRLSIL.

The chain links TRBV4-1 to TRBJ2-2, with a weak D call TRBD1 (5 bases). CDR1 MGHRA and CDR2 YSYEKL come from the germline V gene. V lost 4 bases to trimming and J lost 5 bases, with 11 bases between them. This CDR3 region has 14 residues. This CDR3 is CASSRVKGTGELFF. The CDR3 DNA is TGCGCCAGCAGCCGAGTTAAGGGGACCGGGGAGCTGTTTTTT.

This clonotype came up many times. The chain recombines TRBV20-1 with TRBJ1-2, with D possibly TRBD1 on 6 matching bases. Trimming cost V 3 bases and J 4 bases, with 15 bases left between them. Per the germline V gene, CDR1 is DFQATT and CDR2 is SNEGSKA (reference sequence). The CDR3 is made up of 14 amino acids. In nucleotides, the CDR3 is TGCAGTGCTAGGGGAGGGGGGGCCATCTATGGCTACACCTTC. Translated: CSARGGGAIYGYTF.

Remarks on this clonotype: A much larger clone differs from this one at a single base, so this may be a read error. The chain is built from TRBV30 and TRBJ1-4, with unresolved D. V was clipped by 1 base and J by 13 bases, with 7 bases between them. Germline-derived CDR1 and CDR2 are GTSNPN and SVGIG (reference sequence). The CDR3 consists of 10 residues. CDR3 loop: CAWSAGRLFF. The CDR3 nucleotides are TGTGCCTGGAGTGCTGGCAGACTGTTTTTT.

There are many counts of this clonotype. This chain joins TRBV28 and TRBJ2-7, with D unclear. V lost 3 bases, J lost 4 bases, and 19 bases lay in between. CDR1 is MDHEN, CDR2 SYDVKM, per germline. This CDR3 is built from 16 residues. CDR3 sequence: CASSLARTAFRYEQYF. The CDR3, as DNA: TGTGCCAGCAGTTTGGCCCGGACCGCGTTTAGGTACGAGCAGTACTTC.

This clonotype was recorded a few times. This chain links TRBV7-9 with TRBJ2-1; 10 nucleotides line up with TRBD1. Germline V CDR1 and CDR2: SEHNR, FQNEAQ (reference sequence). The CDR3 is made up of 13 amino acids. V shed 5 bases, J shed 5 bases, and the junction held 0 bases outside the gene matches. As DNA, the CDR3 is TGTGCCAGCAGCGGACAGGGGGACAATGAGCAGTTCTTC. Encoded protein: CASSGQGDNEQFF.